One and the same sample provided the 21 T cell receptor beta chains below, sequenced in a study of blood T cell repertoires in COVID-19. The assay was immunoSEQ multiplex PCR, and TCRdb's table has in-frame clones only and misses some. This sample yields around 51,000 clones, of which around 86% are seen a single time; around 2.9% belongs to the top ten. The source material was peripheral blood. These receptors all stem from a woman over 75 with acute or convalescent COVID-19.

This clone was recorded only once. The genes are TRBV3-1 (or the pseudogene TRBV3-2) and TRBJ2-1; TRBD2 might be the D (6 bases). Trimming pared 4 bases from V and 3 bases from J, leaving 13 bases between. The CDR3 totals 15 residues. In germline, CDR1 is LGHDT, CDR2 YNNKEL (reference sequence). CDR3 nucleotides: TGTGCCAGCAGCCCTCCGGGACTTAACTACAATGAGCAGTTCTTC. This translates into CASSPPGLNYNEQFF.

This clone has a single count. V gene TRBV19 combines with J gene TRBJ1-5, with 7 bases aligning to TRBD1. CDR3 length: 13 amino acids. The germline CDR1 and CDR2 sequences are LNHDA and SQIVND (reference sequence). V was clipped by 5 bases and J by 7 bases; unmatched bases: 5. CDR3 bases: TGTGCCAGTAGTTTCGACAGGGAACAGCCCCAGCATTTT. Encoded protein: CASSFDREQPQHF.

The CDR3 DNA reads as TGTGCCAGCAGCCCCACTAGTATCGGGGAGCTGTTTTTT. Its translation is CASSPTSIGELFF. The V call is TRBV7-2, the J call TRBJ2-2; the D gene is possibly TRBD2 (5 bases). V was shortened by 5 bases and J by 7 bases, with 11 bases between the two germline ends. The germline V gene encodes CDR1 SGHTA and CDR2 FQGNSA. There are 13 residues in the CDR3.

The gene calls are TRBV30 and TRBJ1-1; D might be TRBD1 (6 bases). CDR3 length: 13 residues. CDR1 is GTSNPN and CDR2 is SVGIG in the germline V gene (reference sequence). Between the trimmed V and J ends, which lost 5 bases and 1 base, there was a span of 11 bases. CDR3 nucleotides: TGTGCCTGGGGGGACACGTCGAACACTGAAGCTTTCTTT. This sequence encodes CAWGDTSNTEAFF.

This chain joins TRBV11-1 and TRBJ2-5, with 9 bases that match TRBD2. V gave up 1 base and J gave up 2 bases; unmatched junction bases: 2. This CDR3 is 15 amino acids long. Germline V gives CDR1 SGHAT, CDR2 FQDESV (reference sequence). CDR3 in DNA: TGTGCCAGCAGCTTAGAGCTAGCGGGGCAAGAGACCCAGTACTTC. It yields the protein CASSLELAGQETQYF.

This sequence joins TRBV19 and TRBJ2-1, with D possibly TRBD2 on 6 matching bases. From germline, CDR1 is LNHDA and CDR2 SQIVND (reference sequence). V was trimmed by 3 bases and J by 0 bases, leaving 9 bases between them. The CDR3 contains 15 residues. The CDR3 here is CASSIGGTSYNEQFF. DNA for the CDR3: TGTGCCAGTAGTATTGGCGGGACCTCCTACAATGAGCAGTTCTTC.

The chain links TRBV19 to TRBJ1-5; 12 nucleotides agree with TRBD1. V was clipped by 7 bases and J by 3 bases; unmatched bases: 4. In germline, CDR1 is LNHDA, CDR2 SQIVND (reference sequence). CDR3 size: 15 residues. For the CDR3, the DNA is TGTGCCAGTACCGGGACAGGGGGCAACAATCAGCCCCAGCATTTT. Encoded protein: CASTGTGGNNQPQHF. The entire variable domain, with the rest obtained from reference TRBV19 and TRBJ1-5, is as follows: DGGITQSPKYLFRKEGQNVTLSCEQNLNHDAMYWYRQDPGQGLRLIYYSQIVNDFQKGDIAEGYSVSREKKESFPLTVTSAQKNPTAFYLCASTGTGGNNQPQHFGDGTRLSIL.

The V gene is TRBV9, the J gene TRBJ2-7; D might be TRBD1 (6 bases). From germline, CDR1 is SGDLS and CDR2 YYNGEE. Trimming shortened V by 0 bases and J by 5 bases, and 12 bases separated the two germline ends. This CDR3 has 14 residues. The CDR3 DNA is TGTGCCAGCAGCGTAGAGCACAGGGACAACGAGCAGTACTTC. Translated, it gives CASSVEHRDNEQYF.

CDR3 DNA: TGTGCCAGCAGCCAAGATGTCAGTTCTCCCACAGATACGCAGTATTTT. It yields the protein CASSQDVSSPTDTQYF. The chain joins TRBV3-1 (or the pseudogene TRBV3-2) to TRBJ2-3; D is undetermined. Germline-derived CDR1 and CDR2 are LGHDT and YNNKEL (reference sequence). The CDR3 contains 16 residues. Trimming cost V 0 bases and J 2 bases, with 12 bases left between them.

The gene calls are TRBV10-3 and TRBJ2-2, with D possibly matching TRBD1 (6 bases). CDR1 is ENHRY and CDR2 is SYGVKD in the germline V gene. Trimming left V 2 bases short and J 5 bases short, with 9 bases between. The CDR3 loop spans 14 amino acids. DNA for the CDR3: TGTGCCATCAGTGAGAGGGGGTTAACCGGGGAGCTGTTTTTT. As protein: CAISERGLTGELFF.

The table lists this clone with a few counts. This chain joins TRBV7-8 and TRBJ1-2, with 7 bases aligning to TRBD1. The CDR3 totals 13 residues. The germline V gene encodes CDR1 SGHVS and CDR2 FQNEAQ. The ends lost 5 bases at V and 5 bases at J; junction bases unmatched: 5. The CDR3 nucleotides are TGTGCCAGCAGCCAACAGGGGAGTTATGGCTACACCTTC. Protein: CASSQQGSYGYTF.

This chain connects TRBV7-8 to TRBJ2-2; a possible D gene is TRBD1 (6 bases). Germline V gene data show CDR1 as SGHVS and CDR2 as FQNEAQ. Trimming took 4 bases from V and 0 from J, leaving 12 bases between them. This CDR3 spans 16 amino acids. CDR3 sequence (DNA): TGTGCCAGCAGCTCCCGTGGGACAACGAACACCGGGGAGCTGTTTTTT. Translating it yields CASSSRGTTNTGELFF.

This chain connects TRBV11-2 to TRBJ1-2; TRBD1 aligns across 7 bases. Germline trimming cut 7 bases from V and 5 bases from J; bases unmatched to any gene: 7. Per the germline V gene, CDR1 is SGHAT and CDR2 is FQNNGV. The CDR3 covers 13 residues. Here the CDR3 DNA reads TGTGCCAGCAACCGGGACAGCATTTATGGCTACACCTTC. This translates into CASNRDSIYGYTF. Variable domain in full (rest from reference TRBV11-2 and TRBJ1-2): EAGVAQSPRYKIIEKRQSVAFWCNPISGHATLYWYQQILGQGPKLLIQFQNNGVVDDSQLPKDRFSAERLKGVDSTLKIQPAKLEDSAVYLCASNRDSIYGYTFGSGTRLTVV.

The rearrangement uses TRBV6-5 and TRBJ1-2; 10 nucleotides match TRBD1. The CDR3 contains 14 residues. Germline V lookup: CDR1 MNHEY, CDR2 SVGAGI. The ends lost 6 bases at V and 3 bases at J; junction bases unmatched: 4. The CDR3 region is CASSRGQGYYGYTF. The CDR3 DNA reads TGTGCCAGCAGCCGGGGACAGGGGTACTATGGCTACACCTTC.

This clone occurred a few times. The V gene is TRBV28, the J gene TRBJ1-2; 9 bases map to TRBD1. V gave up 6 bases and J gave up 4 bases; unmatched junction bases: 9. The length of the CDR3 is 15 residues. CDR1 is MDHEN and CDR2 is SYDVKM in the germline V gene. The CDR3 DNA reads TGTGCCAGCAGAGGGGAGGGACAGGGAAGCTATGGCTACACCTTC. Translation: CASRGEGQGSYGYTF.

V and J are TRBV4-1 and TRBJ2-3, with 12 nucleotides matching TRBD2. Germline V CDR1 and CDR2: MGHRA, YSYEKL. The CDR3 spans 18 residues. Unmatched junction bases numbered 7, after V lost 0 bases and J lost 3 bases. CDR3 protein: CASSQDRSSGGATDTQYF. CDR3 DNA: TGCGCCAGCAGCCAAGATAGGTCTAGCGGGGGGGCAACAGATACGCAGTATTTT.

The rearrangement uses TRBV9 and TRBJ2-2, with 10 bases fitting TRBD2. This CDR3 has 16 amino acids. Germline assignment: CDR1 SGDLS and CDR2 YYNGEE. With 3 bases clipped from V and 5 bases from J, the junction kept 7 bases outside the gene matches. The CDR3 sequence is CASSARPSGGTGELFF. In nucleotides, the CDR3 is TGTGCCAGCAGCGCCCGGCCTAGCGGGGGAACCGGGGAGCTGTTTTTT.

CDR3 in amino acids: CASSLVDNYNSPLHF. DNA of the CDR3: TGTGCCAGCAGCTTAGTAGACAACTATAATTCACCCCTCCACTTT. The chain carries TRBV7-8 and TRBJ1-6; D call uncertain. V was shortened by 1 base and J by 3 bases, with 7 bases between the two germline ends. Looked up from germline, CDR1 is SGHVS and CDR2 is FQNEAQ. The CDR3 length is 15 residues. The entire variable domain, with the rest obtained from reference TRBV7-8 and TRBJ1-6, is as follows: GAGVSQSPRYKVAKRGQDVALRCDPISGHVSLFWYQQALGQGPEFLTYFQNEAQLDKSGLPSDRFFAERPEGSVSTLKIQRTQQEDSAVYLCASSLVDNYNSPLHFGNGTRLTVT.

As DNA, the CDR3 is TGTGCCAGCAGCTCGGGGTATAGCGGGGGAACCTACAATGAGCAGTTCTTC. Encoded protein: CASSSGYSGGTYNEQFF. The J gene is TRBJ2-1, the V gene TRBV5-5; TRBD2 matches at 9 bases. This CDR3 has 17 residues. Trimming cost V 3 bases and J 2 bases; bases outside gene matches: 9. Germline V gene sequence: CDR1 SGHKS, CDR2 YYEKEE (reference sequence). Looking up the rest from reference TRBV5-5 and TRBJ2-1 gives the full variable domain: DAGVTQSPTHLIKTRGQQVTLRCSPISGHKSVSWYQQVLGQGPQFIFQYYEKEERGRGNFPDRFSARQFPNYSSELNVNALLLGDSALYLCASSSGYSGGTYNEQFFGPGTRLTVL.

The chain has TRBV10-3 and TRBJ1-5; D is perhaps TRBD1 (6 bases). Germline-derived CDR1 and CDR2 are ENHRY and SYGVKD. Between the trimmed V and J ends, which lost 10 bases and 1 base, there was a span of 11 bases. This CDR3 contains 13 residues. The CDR3 here is CATRTESNQPQHF. The CDR3 region has the DNA TGTGCCACCCGGACAGAAAGCAATCAGCCCCAGCATTTT.

The chain joins TRBV3-1 (or the pseudogene TRBV3-2) to TRBJ1-5; the D is unclear. This CDR3 is 15 amino acids long. The V end was cut by 0 bases, the J end by 1 base, with 7 bases between. The germline CDR1 and CDR2 sequences are LGHDT and YNNKEL (reference sequence). CDR3 amino acids: CASSQDTRSNQPQHF. CDR3 in DNA: TGTGCCAGCAGCCAAGATACGCGGAGCAATCAGCCCCAGCATTTT.